This T cell receptor beta chain is drawn from a study of cytomegalovirus exposure and HLA in healthy donors. The PCR was carried out with 60 Vbeta primers and 13 Jbeta primers. Sequencing used immunoSEQ multiplex PCR; TCRdb keeps in-frame clones, though not all of them. The table lists 120,000 to 150,000 clones, roughly 66% of them singletons. Study conclusions and caveats: Association of a missense DCLRE1C variant with TCR beta V- and J-gene trimming was reported in a later analysis. Association with HLA alleles at 0.05 false discovery rate was found for roughly 17,000 TCR beta sequences in a later analysis.

To note about this clone: Its antigen is undetermined.

Germline CDR1 and CDR2: LNHDA and SQIVND (reference sequence). The V end lost 3 bases, the J end lost 4 bases, and 12 bases lay between the germline ends. CDR3 length: 14 residues. This TCR was recovered from a woman aged 55-69 years in good health and CMV-seronegative. The specimen was PBMCs. This rearrangement joins TRBV19 to TRBJ1-1; D not certain. In nucleotides, the CDR3 is TGTGCCAGTAGTATCCGGGTGGGGAGCACTGAAGCTTTCTTT. It yields the protein CASSIRVGSTEAFF.